This T cell receptor beta chain derives from a study of memory CD4+ T cells and cytomegalovirus serostatus. Study as a whole: Donors were healthy Belgian adults, several CMV seropositive and 20 to 25 seronegative.

Profiling relied on immunoSEQ multiplex PCR, and the TCRdb table lists in-frame clones only, not all of them. This sample has 45,000 to 55,000 clones, with around 80% found just once. Single viable CD3+CD4+CD8-CD45RO+ cells were sorted as the memory CD4+ T cells. CD4+ T cells were isolated by positive magnetic selection. The CDR3 covers 18 residues. Losses at the gene ends were 0 bases for V and 4 bases for J; bases not matched to a gene: 11. Per germline, CDR1 WNHNN and CDR2 SYGVQD (reference sequence). The V and J genes are TRBV10-1 and TRBJ2-5; TRBD2 aligns across 10 bases. Sequences were obtained from memory CD4+ T cells from blood. The receptor was isolated from an adult in good health and CMV-seronegative. The CDR3 reads CASSESLGSSGRGETQYF. The CDR3 nucleotides read TGCGCCAGCAGTGAGTCCCTCGGGTCTAGCGGGAGAGGAGAGACCCAGTACTTC.